This T cell receptor (beta chain) is from a study of TIL therapy for anti-PD-1-resistant metastatic lung cancer. Stated time point: pre-treatment sample, taken before nivolumab and TIL therapy. Pleural nodules or supraclavicular lymph nodes made up most of the excised metastases sampled. Sequencing used immunoSEQ v3. The method was immunoSEQ multiplex PCR; TCRdb's version includes in-frame clones alone and lacks a portion of them. The table shows approximately 95,000 clones, with about two thirds occurring only once. Study results and limitations: The cohort had more treatment-naive, never-smoker and oncogene-addicted patients than typical.

The germline V gene has CDR1 MDHEN and CDR2 SYDVKM. After removal of 10 bases from V and 6 bases from J, the junction contained 8 bases not matched to a gene. There are 13 residues in the CDR3. On this clone: Its target is not known.

The TCR comes from a person aged 25 to 80 with non-small cell lung cancer. J is TRBJ2-1 and V is TRBV28; TRBD2 aligns across 8 bases. The sample consisted of tumor tissue, taken at baseline. The CDR3 spells CATEGLVGNEQFF. The CDR3 bases are TGTGCCACCGAGGGACTAGTTGGCAATGAGCAGTTCTTC.